Presented here are 14 T cell receptor beta chains from one specimen sequenced in a study of blood T cell repertoires in COVID-19. TCRdb's copy holds only in-frame clones and misses some; the assay was immunoSEQ multiplex PCR. The sample has about 150,000 clones; about 90% are singletons. The material sequenced was peripheral blood. These receptors were obtained from a woman aged 55-69 years with active or convalescent COVID-19.

The CDR3 nucleotides are TGTGCCAGCAGCCCCGGGACAGGCCCCTATGGCTACACCTTC. This sequence encodes CASSPGTGPYGYTF. The rearrangement joins TRBV5-5 to TRBJ1-2; the match to TRBD1 covers 8 bases. V lost 4 bases to trimming and J lost 4 bases; unmatched junction nucleotides: 6. This CDR3 has 14 residues. Germline V lookup: CDR1 SGHKS, CDR2 YYEKEE (reference sequence).

This clone occurred a few times. The V and J genes are TRBV7-2 and TRBJ2-2, with D unclear. This CDR3 has 13 residues. From germline, CDR1 is SGHTA and CDR2 FQGNSA. The ends were cut back, 2 bases at V and 6 bases at J, with 7 bases in the middle. CDR3 sequence: CASSLSVSGELFF. DNA for the CDR3: TGTGCCAGCAGCTTATCGGTGTCCGGGGAGCTGTTTTTT. The complete variable domain, with remaining parts taken from reference TRBV7-2 and TRBJ2-2, reads GAGVSQSPSNKVTEKGKDVELRCDPISGHTALYWYRQSLGQGLEFLIYFQGNSAPDKSGLPSDRFSAERTGGSVSTLTIQRTQQEDSAVYLCASSLSVSGELFFGEGSRLTVL.

This chain joins TRBV19 and TRBJ1-5; 8 bases match TRBD1. The CDR3 has 13 residues. Germline loops: CDR1 LNHDA, CDR2 SQIVND (reference sequence). Trimming took 6 bases from V and 7 from J; bases not matched to a gene: 5. As DNA, the CDR3 is TGTGCCAGTAGCAGGGGGCTCAGGCAGCCCCAGCATTTT. Protein product: CASSRGLRQPQHF.

The chain joins TRBV27 to TRBJ1-2, with TRBD1 matching over 7 bases. With V trimmed by 3 bases and J by 4 bases, 11 bases remained unmatched. CDR3 length: 16 amino acids. Germline V gene sequence: CDR1 MNHEY, CDR2 SMNVEV (reference sequence). CDR3 region: CASSFWSPGQSYGYTF. Written as DNA, the CDR3 is TGTGCCAGCAGTTTTTGGTCTCCGGGACAGTCCTATGGCTACACCTTC.

This clone was found a few times. This chain connects TRBV10-3 to TRBJ2-1, with D possibly TRBD2 on 8 matching bases. Trimming shortened V by 3 bases and J by 9 bases, and 21 bases separated the two germline ends. The length of the CDR3 is 16 residues. Germline CDR1 ENHRY, CDR2 SYGVKD. CDR3 in amino acids: CAISDRAGGRQGEQFF. The CDR3 region has the DNA TGTGCCATCAGTGATCGTGCGGGGGGCCGACAGGGTGAGCAGTTCTTC.

This clone appeared a few times. The chain carries TRBV3-1 (or the pseudogene TRBV3-2) and TRBJ1-4, with D perhaps TRBD1 (5 bases). There are 17 residues in the CDR3. Germline V lookup: CDR1 LGHDT, CDR2 YNNKEL (reference sequence). V lost 1 base, J lost 10 bases, and 22 bases lay in between. The CDR3 nucleotides are TGTGCCAGCAGCCAAGGAATCCCAGGGAGGGGTATCGGAAAACTGTTTTTT. This codes for CASSQGIPGRGIGKLFF.

This clone was picked up a small number of times. V is TRBV7-2 and J is TRBJ1-5; D unclear. Trimming cost V 1 base and J 4 bases, with 5 bases left between them. This CDR3 has 13 amino acids. Germline lookup yields CDR1 SGHTA and CDR2 FQGNSA. The DNA of the CDR3 is TGTGCCAGCAGCTTAGTCGGGAATCAGCCCCAGCATTTT. Translated: CASSLVGNQPQHF.

About this clone: The same CDR3 arises from other DNA sequences in this sample as well. The CDR3 DNA is TGCGCCAGCAGCTGGGGGGACAGGGGCACTGAAGCTTTCTTT. Protein: CASSWGDRGTEAFF. The chain is built from TRBV5-1 and TRBJ1-1, with TRBD1 identical over 10 bases. Germline V gene data show CDR1 as SGHRS and CDR2 as YFSETQ. The V gene end was trimmed by 3 bases and the J gene end by 4 bases; junction bases not matched to a gene: 3. CDR3 length equals 14 residues.

The chain links TRBV29-1 to TRBJ2-7; TRBD1 aligns across 7 bases. CDR1 SQVTM and CDR2 ANQGSEA come from the germline V gene. The CDR3 has 12 amino acids. J was trimmed by 7 bases and V by 4 bases; bases with no gene match: 7. CDR3 DNA sequence: TGCAGCGTTGGGACAGGTGTGGGAGAGCAGTACTTC. Translated: CSVGTGVGEQYF.

Only one count was recorded for this clone. The chain uses TRBV30 and TRBJ1-4, with D possibly matching TRBD1 (6 bases). From germline, CDR1 is GTSNPN and CDR2 SVGIG (reference sequence). There are 13 residues in the CDR3. The V gene lost 4 bases and the J gene lost 4 bases, with 10 bases spanning the gap. DNA for the CDR3: TGTGCCTGGACACAGGGCTTTAATGAAAAACTGTTTTTT. This encodes CAWTQGFNEKLFF.

The V gene is TRBV9, the J gene TRBJ1-2; D is perhaps TRBD1 (5 bases). Germline loops: CDR1 SGDLS, CDR2 YYNGEE. CDR3 length: 15 residues. The V end was cut by 3 bases, the J end by 3 bases, with 15 bases between. CDR3 nucleotides: TGTGCCAGCAGCGCTCAGGCACAGGAAGACTATGGCTACACCTTC. It yields the protein CASSAQAQEDYGYTF.

The V call is TRBV7-2, the J call TRBJ2-1, with 9 positions matching TRBD1. The germline CDR1 and CDR2 sequences are SGHTA and FQGNSA. The V gene end was trimmed by 4 bases and the J gene end by 8 bases; junction bases not matched to a gene: 6. The CDR3 length is 14 residues. The chain's CDR3 is CASSSNRGRYEQFF. CDR3 nucleotides: TGTGCCAGCAGCTCGAACAGGGGGCGGTATGAGCAGTTCTTC.

The genes are TRBV29-1 and TRBJ2-5; D possibly corresponds to TRBD1 (5 bases). The CDR3 spans 14 residues. The ends were cut back, 2 bases at V and 4 bases at J, with 14 bases in the middle. In germline, CDR1 is SQVTM, CDR2 ANQGSEA. The CDR3 spells CSVEIPRVIETQYF. CDR3 bases: TGCAGCGTTGAAATCCCCAGGGTGATAGAGACCCAGTACTTC.

V and J are TRBV5-8 and TRBJ2-2; D remains unclear. CDR3 length equals 15 residues. The germline CDR1 and CDR2 sequences are SGHTS and YDEGEE. The V end was cut by 4 bases, the J end by 1 base, with 11 bases between. The CDR3 reads CASSLRWRNTGELFF. The CDR3 nucleotides are TGTGCCAGCAGCCTCAGGTGGCGGAACACCGGGGAGCTGTTTTTT.